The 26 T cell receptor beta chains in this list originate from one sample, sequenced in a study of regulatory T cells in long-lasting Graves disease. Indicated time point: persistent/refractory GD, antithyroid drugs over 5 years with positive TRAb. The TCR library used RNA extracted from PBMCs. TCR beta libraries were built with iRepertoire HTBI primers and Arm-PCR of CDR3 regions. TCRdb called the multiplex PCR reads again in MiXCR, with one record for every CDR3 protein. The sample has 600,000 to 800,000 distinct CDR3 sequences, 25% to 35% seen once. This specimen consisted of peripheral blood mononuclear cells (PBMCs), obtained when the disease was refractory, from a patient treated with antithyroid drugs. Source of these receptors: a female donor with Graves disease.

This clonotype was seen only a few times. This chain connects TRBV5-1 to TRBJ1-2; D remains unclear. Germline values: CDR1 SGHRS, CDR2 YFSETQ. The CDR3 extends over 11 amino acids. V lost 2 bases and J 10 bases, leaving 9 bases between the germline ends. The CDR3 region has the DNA TGCGCCAGCAGCTTAGGTGCGGCCTACACCTTC. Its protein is CASSLGAAYTF.

The CDR3, as DNA: TGCGCCAGCAGCCCCCTGCGGGAGACTAGAGGCGAGCAGTACTTC. As protein: CASSPLRETRGEQYF. The gene calls are TRBV5-1 and TRBJ2-7, with 7 nucleotides matching TRBD2. The CDR3 length is 15 residues. CDR1 and CDR2 (germline): SGHRS, YFSETQ. V lost 4 bases and J lost 6; bases outside the gene matches: 13.

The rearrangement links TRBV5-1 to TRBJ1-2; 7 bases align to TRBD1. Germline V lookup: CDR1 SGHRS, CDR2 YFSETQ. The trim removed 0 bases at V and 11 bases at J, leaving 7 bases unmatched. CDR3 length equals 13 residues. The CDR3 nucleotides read TGCGCCAGCAGCTTGGACAGGGGAGGGTCTTACACCTTC. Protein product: CASSLDRGGSYTF. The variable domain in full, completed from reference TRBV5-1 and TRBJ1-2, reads KAGVTQTPRYLIKTRGQQVTLSCSPISGHRSVSWYQQTPGQGLQFLFEYFSETQRNKGNFPGRFSGRQFSNSRSEMNVSTLELGDSALYLCASSLDRGGSYTFGSGTRLTVV.

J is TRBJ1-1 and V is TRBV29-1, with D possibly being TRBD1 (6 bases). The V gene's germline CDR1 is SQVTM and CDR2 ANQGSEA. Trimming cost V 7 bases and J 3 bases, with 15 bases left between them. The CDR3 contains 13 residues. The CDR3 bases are TGCAGCGCGGGGGGGGCAGCGGACACTGAAGCTTTCTTT. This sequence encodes CSAGGAADTEAFF.

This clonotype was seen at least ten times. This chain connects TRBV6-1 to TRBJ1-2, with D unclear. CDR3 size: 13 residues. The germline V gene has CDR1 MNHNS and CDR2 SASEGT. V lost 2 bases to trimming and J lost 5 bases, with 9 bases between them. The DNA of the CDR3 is TGTGCCAGCAGTGAATTGGGGAGTTATGGCTACACCTTC. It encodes CASSELGSYGYTF.

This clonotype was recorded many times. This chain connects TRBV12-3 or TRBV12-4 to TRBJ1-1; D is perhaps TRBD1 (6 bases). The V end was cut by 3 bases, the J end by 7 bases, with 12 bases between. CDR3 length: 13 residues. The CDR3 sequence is CASSLARGYEAFF. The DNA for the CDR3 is TGTGCCAGCAGTTTGGCCAGGGGCTATGAAGCTTTCTTT.

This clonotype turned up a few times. The CDR3, as DNA: TGTGCCAGCAGACTTTTGTTCAGGGGGTTCGAGAGTAAATCTGGGGGTTATGGCTACACCTTC. Its translation is CASRLLFRGFESKSGGYGYTF. The chain is built from TRBV2 and TRBJ1-2; 7 bases match TRBD1. The CDR3 spans 21 residues. From germline, CDR1 is SNHLY and CDR2 FYNNEI. V lost 6 bases to trimming and J lost 5 bases; unmatched junction nucleotides: 30. The full variable domain, with the rest looked up from reference TRBV2 and TRBJ1-2, is EPEVTQTPSHQVTQMGQEVILRCVPISNHLYFYWYRQILGQKVEFLVSFYNNEISEKSEIFDDQFSVERPDGSNFTLKIRSTKLEDSAMYFCASRLLFRGFESKSGGYGYTFGSGTRLTVV.

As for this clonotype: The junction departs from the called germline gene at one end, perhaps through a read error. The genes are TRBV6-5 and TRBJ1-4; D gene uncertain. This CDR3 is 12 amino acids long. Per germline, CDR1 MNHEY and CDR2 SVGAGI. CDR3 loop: CASRYWPEKLFF. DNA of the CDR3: TGTGCCAGCAGGTACTGGCCCGAAAAACTGTTTTTT.

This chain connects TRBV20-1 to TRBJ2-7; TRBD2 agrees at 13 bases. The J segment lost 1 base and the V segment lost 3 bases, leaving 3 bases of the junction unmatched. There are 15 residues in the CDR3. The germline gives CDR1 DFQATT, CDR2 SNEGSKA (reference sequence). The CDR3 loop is CSASRTSGGSYEQYF. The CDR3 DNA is TGCAGTGCTAGCCGGACTAGCGGGGGATCCTACGAGCAGTACTTC.

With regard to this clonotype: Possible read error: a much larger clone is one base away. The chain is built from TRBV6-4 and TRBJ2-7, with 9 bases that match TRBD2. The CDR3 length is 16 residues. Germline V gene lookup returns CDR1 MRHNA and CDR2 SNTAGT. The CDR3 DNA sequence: TGTGCCTGCAGTGAGGAACCGGGACTAGCTCCCTACGAGCAGTACTTC. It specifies CACSEEPGLAPYEQYF.

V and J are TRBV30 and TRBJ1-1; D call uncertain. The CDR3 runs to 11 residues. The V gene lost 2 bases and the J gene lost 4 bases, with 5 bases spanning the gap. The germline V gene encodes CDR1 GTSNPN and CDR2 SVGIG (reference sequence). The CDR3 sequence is CAWSWATEAFF. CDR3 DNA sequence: TGTGCCTGGAGTTGGGCCACTGAAGCTTTCTTT.

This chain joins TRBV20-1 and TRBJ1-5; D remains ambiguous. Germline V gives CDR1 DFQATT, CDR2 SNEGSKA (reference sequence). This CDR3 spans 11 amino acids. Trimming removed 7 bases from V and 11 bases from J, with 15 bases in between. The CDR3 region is CSVPFFGAQHF. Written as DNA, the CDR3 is TGCAGTGTCCCATTTTTCGGGGCCCAGCATTTT.

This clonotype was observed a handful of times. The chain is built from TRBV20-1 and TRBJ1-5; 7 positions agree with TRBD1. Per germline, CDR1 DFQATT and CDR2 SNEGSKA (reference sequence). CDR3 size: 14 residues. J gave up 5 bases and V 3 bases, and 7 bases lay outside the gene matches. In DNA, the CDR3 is TGCAGTGCTAGTACTCCTGACAGGGATCAGCCCCAGCATTTT. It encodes CSASTPDRDQPQHF.

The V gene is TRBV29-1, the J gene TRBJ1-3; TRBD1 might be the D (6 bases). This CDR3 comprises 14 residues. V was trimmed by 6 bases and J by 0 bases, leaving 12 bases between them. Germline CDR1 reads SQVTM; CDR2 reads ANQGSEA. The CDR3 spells CSVPDSSSGNTIYF. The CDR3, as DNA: TGCAGCGTACCGGACAGCAGCTCTGGAAACACCATATATTTT.

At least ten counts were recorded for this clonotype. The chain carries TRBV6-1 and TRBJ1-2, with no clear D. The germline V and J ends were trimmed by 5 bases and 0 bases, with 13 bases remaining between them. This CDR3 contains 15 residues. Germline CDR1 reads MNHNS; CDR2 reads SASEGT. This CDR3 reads CASSPRGVANYGYTF. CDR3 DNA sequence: TGTGCCAGCAGTCCCCGCGGGGTTGCTAACTATGGCTACACCTTC.

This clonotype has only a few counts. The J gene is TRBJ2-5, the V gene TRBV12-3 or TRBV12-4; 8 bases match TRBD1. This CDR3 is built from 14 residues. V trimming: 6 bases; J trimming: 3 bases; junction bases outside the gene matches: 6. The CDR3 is CASSRTQGEETQYF. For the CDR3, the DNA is TGTGCCAGCAGCCGAACACAGGGGGAAGAGACCCAGTACTTC.

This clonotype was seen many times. CDR3 sequence (DNA): TGTGCCAGCAGCTTAGTGGCCAGGGGAGGTCGCGAGCAGTACTTC. Protein product: CASSLVARGGREQYF. This chain uses TRBV7-2 with TRBJ2-7, with D perhaps matching TRBD1 or TRBD2 (6 bases each). Trimming took 1 base from V and 6 from J, leaving 16 bases between them. The V gene's germline CDR1 is SGHTA and CDR2 FQGNSA. The CDR3 is 15 amino acids.

The CDR3 sequence: CSAEGTGDLYEQYF. CDR3 DNA: TGCAGCGCAGAAGGGACAGGGGACCTCTACGAGCAGTACTTC. The chain couples TRBV29-1 to TRBJ2-7; TRBD1 aligns across 10 bases. CDR3 length: 14 amino acids. V dropped 7 bases and J dropped 3; count of bases not matched to a gene: 9. The germline gives CDR1 SQVTM, CDR2 ANQGSEA.

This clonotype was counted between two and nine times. The CDR3 reads CASNPSGGDQPQHF. CDR3 in DNA: TGTGCCAGTAATCCAAGTGGGGGGGATCAGCCCCAGCATTTT. The genes are TRBV19 and TRBJ1-5, with D perhaps TRBD1 (5 bases). The CDR3 spans 14 residues. CDR1 is LNHDA, CDR2 SQIVND, per germline (reference sequence). V was clipped by 7 bases and J by 5 bases, with 15 bases between them.

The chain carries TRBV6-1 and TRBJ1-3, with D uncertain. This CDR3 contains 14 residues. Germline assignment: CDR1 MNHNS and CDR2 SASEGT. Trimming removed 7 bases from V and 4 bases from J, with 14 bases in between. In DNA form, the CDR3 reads TGTGCCAGCACACGTGGAGTTCAGGGAAACACCATATATTTT. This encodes CASTRGVQGNTIYF.

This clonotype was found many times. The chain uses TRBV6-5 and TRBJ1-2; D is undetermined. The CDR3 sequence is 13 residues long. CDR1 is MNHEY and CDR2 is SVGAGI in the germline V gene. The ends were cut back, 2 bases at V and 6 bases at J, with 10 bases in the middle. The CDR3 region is CASSYREAHGYTF. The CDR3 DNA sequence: TGTGCCAGCAGTTACAGGGAGGCTCATGGCTACACCTTC.

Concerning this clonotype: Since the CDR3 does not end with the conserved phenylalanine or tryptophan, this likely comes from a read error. The chain's CDR3 is CASRGNLGVPTRSREQYL. CDR3 DNA sequence: TGTGCCAGCAGGGGGAACTTGGGGGTGCCCACTCGTTCACGGGAGCAGTACCTC. This chain joins TRBV28 and TRBJ2-7, with D perhaps matching TRBD1 or TRBD2 (5 bases each). Trimming took 6 bases from V and 7 from J, leaving 31 bases between them. Germline lookup yields CDR1 MDHEN and CDR2 SYDVKM. The CDR3 sequence is 18 residues long.

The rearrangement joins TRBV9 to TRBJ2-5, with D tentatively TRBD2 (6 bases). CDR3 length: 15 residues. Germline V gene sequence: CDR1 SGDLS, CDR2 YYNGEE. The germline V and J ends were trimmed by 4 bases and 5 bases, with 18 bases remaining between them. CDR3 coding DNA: TGTGCCAGCAGCACCCGGGACCGCGCGGGGGAGACCCAGTACTTC. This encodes CASSTRDRAGETQYF.

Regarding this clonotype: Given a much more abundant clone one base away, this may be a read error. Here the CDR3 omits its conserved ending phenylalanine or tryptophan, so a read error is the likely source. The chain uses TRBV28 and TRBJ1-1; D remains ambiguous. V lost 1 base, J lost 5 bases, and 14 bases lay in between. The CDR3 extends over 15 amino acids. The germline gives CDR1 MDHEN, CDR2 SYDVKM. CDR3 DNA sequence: TGTGCCAGCAGTTTATCCCGGATCTTTCCAACTGAAGCTTTCCTT. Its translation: CASSLSRIFPTEAFL.

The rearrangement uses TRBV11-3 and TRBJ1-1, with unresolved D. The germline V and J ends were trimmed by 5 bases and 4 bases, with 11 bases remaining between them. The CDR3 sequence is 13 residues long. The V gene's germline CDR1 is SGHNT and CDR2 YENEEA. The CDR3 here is CASSRLGGTEAFF. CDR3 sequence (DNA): TGTGCCAGCAGCCGCTTGGGTGGCACTGAAGCTTTCTTT.

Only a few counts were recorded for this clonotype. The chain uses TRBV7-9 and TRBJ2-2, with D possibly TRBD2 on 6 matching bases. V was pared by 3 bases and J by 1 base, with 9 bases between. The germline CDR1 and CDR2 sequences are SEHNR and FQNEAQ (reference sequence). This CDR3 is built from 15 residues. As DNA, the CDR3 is TGTGCCAGCAGCTTTGGGGGGATGAACACCGGGGAGCTGTTTTTT. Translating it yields CASSFGGMNTGELFF.